This TCR beta chain was observed in a study of blood T cells in healthy people across ages. The study's findings and limits: Among T cells, TCR beta diversity per million cells dropped roughly linearly as age rose. Naive and antigen-experienced cells were not separated, limiting conclusive comparison.

The germline gives CDR1 SGHTA, CDR2 FQGNSA. The V gene end was trimmed by 5 bases and the J gene end by 3 bases; junction bases not matched to a gene: 4. The length of the CDR3 is 13 residues. This clonotype was counted only a few times. Its antigen remains unidentified. Isolation of PBMCs gave at least 7 million cells per sample. The authors ran a second PCR of 7 to 11 cycles using a sample-barcoded 5' primer and a J-beta primer mix. Every cDNA molecule bore a tag from a template-switch adaptor containing 12 random nucleotides. TCRdb reprocessed the 5' RACE reads via MiXCR and lists one record per CDR3 protein. The table lists 950,000 to 1,200,000 distinct CDR3 sequences, more than 30% of them singletons.

The sample taken for sequencing was blood. The sequence derives from a man aged 18 to 29 in good health. The V call is TRBV7-2, the J call TRBJ2-7; 7 nucleotides align to TRBD1. CDR3 in DNA: TGTGCCAGCAGCCGGGACAGTTTCTACGAGCAGTACTTC. Translated, it gives CASSRDSFYEQYF.